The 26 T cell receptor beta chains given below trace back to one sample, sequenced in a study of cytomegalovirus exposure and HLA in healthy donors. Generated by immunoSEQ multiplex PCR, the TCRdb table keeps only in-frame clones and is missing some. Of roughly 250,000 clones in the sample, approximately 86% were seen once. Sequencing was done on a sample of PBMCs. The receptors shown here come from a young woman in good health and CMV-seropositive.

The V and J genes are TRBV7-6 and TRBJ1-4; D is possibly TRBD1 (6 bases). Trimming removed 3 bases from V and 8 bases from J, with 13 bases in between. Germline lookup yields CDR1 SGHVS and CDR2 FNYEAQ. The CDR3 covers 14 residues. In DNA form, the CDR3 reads TGTGCCAGCAGCTTGGCCGCGGGGGCCGAAAAACTGTTTTTT. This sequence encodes CASSLAAGAEKLFF.

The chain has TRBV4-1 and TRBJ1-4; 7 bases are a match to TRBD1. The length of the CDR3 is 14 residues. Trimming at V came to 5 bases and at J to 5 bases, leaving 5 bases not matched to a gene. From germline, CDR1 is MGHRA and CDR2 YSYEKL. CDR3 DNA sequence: TGCGCCAGCAGCAAACGGGACAGAAATGAAAAACTGTTTTTT. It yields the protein CASSKRDRNEKLFF.

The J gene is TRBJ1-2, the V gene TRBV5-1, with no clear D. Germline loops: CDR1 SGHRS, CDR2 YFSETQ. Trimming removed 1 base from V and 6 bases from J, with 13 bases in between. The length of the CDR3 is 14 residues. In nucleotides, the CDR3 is TGCGCCAGCAGCTTGAGAGAGGCGTATAATGGCTACACCTTC. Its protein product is CASSLREAYNGYTF.

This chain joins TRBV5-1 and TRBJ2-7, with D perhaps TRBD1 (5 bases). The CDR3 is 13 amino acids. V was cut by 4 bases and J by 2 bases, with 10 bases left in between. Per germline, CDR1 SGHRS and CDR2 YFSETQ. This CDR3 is CASSDSDTYEQYF. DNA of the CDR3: TGCGCCAGCAGCGACAGTGATACCTACGAGCAGTACTTC.

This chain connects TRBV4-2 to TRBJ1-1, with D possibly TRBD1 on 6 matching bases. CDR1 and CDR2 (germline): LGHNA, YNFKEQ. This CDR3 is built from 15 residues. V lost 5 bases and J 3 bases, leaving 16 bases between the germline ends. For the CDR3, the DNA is TGTGCCAGCAGCGGAGAAGGGGGTTGGGACACTGAAGCTTTCTTT. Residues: CASSGEGGWDTEAFF.

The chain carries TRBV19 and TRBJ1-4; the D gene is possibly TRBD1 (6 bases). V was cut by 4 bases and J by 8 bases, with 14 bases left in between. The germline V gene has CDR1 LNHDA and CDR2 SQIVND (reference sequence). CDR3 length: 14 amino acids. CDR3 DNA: TGTGCCAGTAGTAGCGGGGGGCTTTACGAAAAACTGTTTTTT. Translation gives CASSSGGLYEKLFF.

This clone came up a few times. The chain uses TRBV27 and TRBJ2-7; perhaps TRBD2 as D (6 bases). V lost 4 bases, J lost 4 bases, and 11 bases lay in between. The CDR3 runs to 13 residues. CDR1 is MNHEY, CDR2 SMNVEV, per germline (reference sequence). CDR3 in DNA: TGTGCCAGCAGTTCCGGGACTTCATACGAGCAGTACTTC. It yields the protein CASSSGTSYEQYF.

The CDR3 here is CAWSGGLAGVERELFF. As DNA, the CDR3 is TGTGCCTGGAGTGGAGGACTAGCGGGAGTCGAGAGGGAGCTGTTTTTT. The chain links TRBV30 to TRBJ2-2, with 13 bases matching TRBD2. The germline V gene encodes CDR1 GTSNPN and CDR2 SVGIG (reference sequence). Trimming took 1 base from V and 9 from J; bases not matched to a gene: 8. The CDR3 is 16 residues long.

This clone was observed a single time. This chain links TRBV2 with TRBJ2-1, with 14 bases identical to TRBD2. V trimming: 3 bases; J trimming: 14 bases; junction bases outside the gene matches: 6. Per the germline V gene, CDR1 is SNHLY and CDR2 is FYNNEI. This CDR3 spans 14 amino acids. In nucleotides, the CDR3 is TGTGCCAGCAGTGACGGGACTAGCGGGAGAGTGAAGTTCTTC. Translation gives CASSDGTSGRVKFF.

CDR3 nucleotides: TGTGCCAGCAGCCCGATGGGAGGGGGGCACGAGCAGTACTTC. This translates into CASSPMGGGHEQYF. V and J are TRBV7-9 and TRBJ2-7; D might be TRBD2 (7 bases). Germline V gives CDR1 SEHNR, CDR2 FQNEAQ (reference sequence). Trimming left V 5 bases short and J 5 bases short, with 16 bases between. The CDR3 is 14 amino acids.

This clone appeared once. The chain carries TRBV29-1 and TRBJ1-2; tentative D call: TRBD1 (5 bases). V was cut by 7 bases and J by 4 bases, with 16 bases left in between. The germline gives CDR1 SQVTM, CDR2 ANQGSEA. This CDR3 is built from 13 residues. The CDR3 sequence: CSAILRRGYGYTF. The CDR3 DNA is TGCAGCGCTATTTTAAGAAGGGGCTATGGCTACACCTTC.

The CDR3 DNA is TGCGCCAGCAGCCAACTAGCGGAGTTGTACGAGCAGTACTTC. Its protein is CASSQLAELYEQYF. The genes are TRBV4-1 and TRBJ2-7; 7 bases fit TRBD2. The CDR3 is 14 residues long. With 2 bases clipped from V and 4 bases from J, the junction kept 5 bases outside the gene matches. The germline gives CDR1 MGHRA, CDR2 YSYEKL.

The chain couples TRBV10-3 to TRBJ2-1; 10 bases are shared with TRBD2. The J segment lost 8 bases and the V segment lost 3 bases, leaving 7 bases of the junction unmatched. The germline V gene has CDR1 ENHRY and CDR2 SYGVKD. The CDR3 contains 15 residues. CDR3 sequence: CAISEKTSGVDEQFF. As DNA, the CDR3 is TGTGCCATCAGTGAAAAAACTAGCGGGGTCGATGAGCAGTTCTTC.

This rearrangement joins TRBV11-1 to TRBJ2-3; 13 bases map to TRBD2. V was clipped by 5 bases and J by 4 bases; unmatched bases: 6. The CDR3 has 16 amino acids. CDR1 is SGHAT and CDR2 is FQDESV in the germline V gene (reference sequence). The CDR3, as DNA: TGTGCCAGCAGCCCCTGGACTAGCGGGAGTCCAGATACGCAGTATTTT. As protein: CASSPWTSGSPDTQYF.

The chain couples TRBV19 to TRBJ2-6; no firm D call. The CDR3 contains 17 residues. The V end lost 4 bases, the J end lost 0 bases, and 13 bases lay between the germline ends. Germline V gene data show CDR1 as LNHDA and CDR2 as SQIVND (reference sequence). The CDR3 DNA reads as TGTGCCAGTAGTAGCGCCCTGGTCATCTCTGGGGCCAACGTCCTGACTTTC. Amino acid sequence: CASSSALVISGANVLTF.

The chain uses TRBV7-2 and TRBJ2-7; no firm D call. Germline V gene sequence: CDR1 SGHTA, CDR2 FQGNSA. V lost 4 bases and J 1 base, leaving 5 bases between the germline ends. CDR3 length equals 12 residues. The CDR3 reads CASSSKSYEQYF. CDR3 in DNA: TGTGCCAGCAGCTCCAAATCCTACGAGCAGTACTTC. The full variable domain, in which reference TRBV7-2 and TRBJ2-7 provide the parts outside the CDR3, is GAGVSQSPSNKVTEKGKDVELRCDPISGHTALYWYRQSLGQGLEFLIYFQGNSAPDKSGLPSDRFSAERTGGSVSTLTIQRTQQEDSAVYLCASSSKSYEQYFGPGTRLTVT.

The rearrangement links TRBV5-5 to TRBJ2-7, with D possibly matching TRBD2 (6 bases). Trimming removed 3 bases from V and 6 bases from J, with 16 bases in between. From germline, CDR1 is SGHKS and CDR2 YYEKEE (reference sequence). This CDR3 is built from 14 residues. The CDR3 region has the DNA TGTGCCAGCAGCTGGAGGGGATCAGGGAGCGAGCAGTACTTC. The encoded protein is CASSWRGSGSEQYF.

Here the CDR3 reads CASSSYPSGRAYNEQFF. The CDR3 DNA sequence: TGTGCCAGCAGTTCGTACCCTAGCGGGAGGGCCTACAATGAGCAGTTCTTC. The V call is TRBV27, the J call TRBJ2-1, with 12 bases lining up with TRBD2. The CDR3 extends over 17 amino acids. The germline gives CDR1 MNHEY, CDR2 SMNVEV (reference sequence). J gave up 2 bases and V 4 bases, and 6 bases lay outside the gene matches.

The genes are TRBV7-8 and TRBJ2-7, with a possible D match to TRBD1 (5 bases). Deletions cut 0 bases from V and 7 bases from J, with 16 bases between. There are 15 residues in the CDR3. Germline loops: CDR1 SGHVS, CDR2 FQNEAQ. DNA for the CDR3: TGTGCCAGCAGCTTAGCAAGTCAGGGTTTGCGGGAGCAGTACTTC. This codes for CASSLASQGLREQYF.

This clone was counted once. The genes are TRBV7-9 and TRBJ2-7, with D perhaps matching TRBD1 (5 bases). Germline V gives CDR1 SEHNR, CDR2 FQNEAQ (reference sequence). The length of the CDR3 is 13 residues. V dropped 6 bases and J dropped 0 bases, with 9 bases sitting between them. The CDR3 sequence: CASSSTASYEQYF. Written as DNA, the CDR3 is TGTGCCAGCAGTTCGACAGCCTCCTACGAGCAGTACTTC.

This chain's CDR3 is CACLTGSLEQYF. The CDR3 region has the DNA TGTGCCTGCCTCACAGGTTCTCTGGAGCAGTACTTC. The genes are TRBV30 and TRBJ2-7, with D perhaps TRBD1 (5 bases). CDR3 size: 12 residues. V was pared by 6 bases and J by 7 bases, with 16 bases between. The germline CDR1 and CDR2 sequences are GTSNPN and SVGIG (reference sequence).

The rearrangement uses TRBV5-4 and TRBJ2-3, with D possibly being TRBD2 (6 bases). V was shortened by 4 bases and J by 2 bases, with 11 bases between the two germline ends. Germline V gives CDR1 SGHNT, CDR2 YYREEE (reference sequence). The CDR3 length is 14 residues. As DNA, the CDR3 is TGTGCCAGCAGCCCCGGGGGAACCACAGATACGCAGTATTTT. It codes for CASSPGGTTDTQYF.

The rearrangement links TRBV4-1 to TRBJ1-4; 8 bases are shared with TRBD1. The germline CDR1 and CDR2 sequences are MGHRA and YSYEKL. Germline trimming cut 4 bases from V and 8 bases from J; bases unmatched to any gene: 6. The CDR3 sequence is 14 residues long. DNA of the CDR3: TGCGCCAGCAGCCCAGGGGGCGCGGGAGAAAAACTGTTTTTT. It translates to CASSPGGAGEKLFF.

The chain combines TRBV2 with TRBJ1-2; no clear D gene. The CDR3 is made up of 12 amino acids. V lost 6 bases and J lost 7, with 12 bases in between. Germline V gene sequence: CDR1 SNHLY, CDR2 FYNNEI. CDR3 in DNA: TGTGCCAGCAGCACCCCGACGGGTGGCTACACCTTC. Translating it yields CASSTPTGGYTF.

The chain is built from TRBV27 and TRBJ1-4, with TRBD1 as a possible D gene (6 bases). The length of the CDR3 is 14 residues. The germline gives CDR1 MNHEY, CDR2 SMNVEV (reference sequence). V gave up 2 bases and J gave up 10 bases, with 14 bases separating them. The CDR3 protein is CASSLGAGEGKLFF. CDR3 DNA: TGTGCCAGCAGTTTAGGGGCAGGGGAAGGAAAACTGTTTTTT.

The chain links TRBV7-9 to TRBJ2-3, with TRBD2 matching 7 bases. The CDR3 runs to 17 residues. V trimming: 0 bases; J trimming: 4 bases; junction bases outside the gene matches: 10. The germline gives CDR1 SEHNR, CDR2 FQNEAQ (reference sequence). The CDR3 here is CASSLAGPGRVADTQYF. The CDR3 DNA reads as TGTGCCAGCAGCTTAGCGGGACCGGGGAGGGTGGCAGATACGCAGTATTTT.